These 11 T cell receptor beta chains were all obtained from the same sample, sequenced in a study of T cells in Graves' hyperthyroidism and ophthalmopathy. Amplification of TCR beta CDR3 regions was performed using RNA transcripts as template. HTBI primers drove first-round RT-PCR of the TCR CDR3. TCRdb used MiXCR to reprocess the multiplex PCR reads, holding one entry per CDR3 protein. The sample lists under 650,000 distinct CDR3 sequences, 15% to 20% seen once, with 3% to 4.5% in the top ten. Sample: blood. Source of these receptors: a woman aged 30 to 39 with Graves' hyperthyroidism.

This clonotype has more than one count but fewer than ten. The V gene is TRBV4-1, the J gene TRBJ2-1; 8 bases are a match to TRBD1. Germline assignment: CDR1 MGHRA and CDR2 YSYEKL. The CDR3 runs to 14 residues. Trimming took 2 bases from V and 6 from J; bases not matched to a gene: 3. DNA of the CDR3: TGCGCCAGCAGCCAACCTACAGGGGGCAATGAGCAGTTCTTC. Amino acid sequence: CASSQPTGGNEQFF.

Ten or more counts support this clonotype. The rearrangement joins TRBV3-1 to TRBJ2-1, with TRBD2 matching 10 bases. The CDR3 covers 19 residues. The ends lost 5 bases at V and 3 bases at J; junction bases unmatched: 16. The germline gives CDR1 LGHDT, CDR2 YNNKEL (reference sequence). DNA for the CDR3: TGTGCCAGCAGCTCCCCCCCAGCGGGAGGGCCAATCGGCTACAATGAGCAGTTCTTC. This encodes CASSSPPAGGPIGYNEQFF.

This clonotype was counted many times. This chain joins TRBV18 and TRBJ2-1; TRBD2 matches at 13 bases. This CDR3 contains 15 residues. Germline V gene data show CDR1 as KGHSH and CDR2 as LQKENI. The junction had 6 bases not matched to a gene; V was cut back by 8 bases and J by 5 bases. DNA for the CDR3: TGTGCCAGCGAGGAGGGACTAGCGGGAAACAATGAGCAGTTCTTC. This codes for CASEEGLAGNNEQFF.

This chain uses TRBV27 with TRBJ2-2; D could derive from TRBD1 or TRBD2 (5 bases each). V lost 5 bases to trimming and J lost 3 bases, with 10 bases between them. The germline gives CDR1 MNHEY, CDR2 SMNVEV (reference sequence). The CDR3 is made up of 14 amino acids. CDR3 sequence: CASSRGEYTGELFF. The DNA for the CDR3 is TGTGCCAGCAGTCGAGGGGAATACACCGGGGAGCTGTTTTTT.

This clonotype was seen at least ten times. This chain's CDR3 is CAWRGTAATNEKLFF. CDR3 sequence (DNA): TGTGCCTGGAGGGGGACGGCGGCAACTAATGAAAAACTGTTTTTT. The chain recombines TRBV30 with TRBJ1-4; D possibly corresponds to TRBD1 (5 bases). Trimming took 3 bases from V and 0 from J, leaving 11 bases between them. This CDR3 contains 15 residues. Germline values: CDR1 GTSNPN, CDR2 SVGIG (reference sequence).

The chain carries TRBV5-1 and TRBJ2-7; 7 nucleotides line up with TRBD1. Germline V gives CDR1 SGHRS, CDR2 YFSETQ. V was clipped by 2 bases and J by 6 bases; unmatched bases: 5. The CDR3 is made up of 13 amino acids. CDR3 sequence (DNA): TGCGCCAGCAGCTTCGACAGGGATCTCGAGCAGTACTTC. Translation gives CASSFDRDLEQYF.

With regard to this clonotype: Sequence at one end of the junction differs from germline and may be a read error. This chain uses TRBV6-1 with TRBJ1-3, with TRBD1 matching over 7 bases. Germline-derived CDR1 and CDR2 are MNHNS and SASEGT. CDR3 length: 17 amino acids. The CDR3 protein is CVSSEKDRRLSGNTIYF. In DNA form, the CDR3 reads TGTGTCAGCAGTGAAAAGGACAGGCGACTCTCTGGAAACACCATATATTTT.

J is TRBJ2-1 and V is TRBV7-8, with a tentative D call TRBD2 (7 bases). V lost 3 bases and J lost 0, with 18 bases in between. Germline V gene sequence: CDR1 SGHVS, CDR2 FQNEAQ. The CDR3 is 18 amino acids. CDR3: CASSLGRGFKSSYNEQFF. For the CDR3, the DNA is TGTGCCAGCAGCTTGGGGAGGGGGTTCAAGAGCTCCTACAATGAGCAGTTCTTC. The whole variable domain, remainder taken from reference TRBV7-8 and TRBJ2-1, is GAGVSQSPRYKVAKRGQDVALRCDPISGHVSLFWYQQALGQGPEFLTYFQNEAQLDKSGLPSDRFFAERPEGSVSTLKIQRTQQEDSAVYLCASSLGRGFKSSYNEQFFGPGTRLTVL.

Notes on this clonotype: The junction and the germline gene differ at one end; a read error may be behind it. The CDR3 protein is CSVRWVGANTGAFF. In DNA form, the CDR3 reads TGCAGCGTTAGGTGGGTAGGGGCGAACACTGGAGCTTTCTTT. The gene calls are TRBV29-1 and TRBJ1-1, with TRBD1 as a possible D gene (5 bases). The length of the CDR3 is 14 residues. In germline, CDR1 is SQVTM, CDR2 ANQGSEA.

The rearrangement joins TRBV6-2 or TRBV6-3 to TRBJ2-7; TRBD2 agrees at 7 bases. Losses at the gene ends were 1 base for V and 3 bases for J; bases not matched to a gene: 9. CDR1 MNHEY and CDR2 SVGEGT come from the germline V gene. The CDR3 covers 16 residues. CDR3 sequence: CASSYYKRDYFYEQYF. CDR3 in DNA: TGTGCCAGCAGTTACTATAAGCGGGACTATTTCTACGAGCAGTACTTC.

The sample holds many counts of this clonotype. The chain carries TRBV11-2 and TRBJ1-2, with D perhaps matching TRBD1 (5 bases). CDR3 size: 14 residues. Looked up from germline, CDR1 is SGHAT and CDR2 is FQNNGV. Trimming took off 2 bases at V and 10 bases at J, with 17 bases between the two ends. CDR3 sequence: CASSLPYRPGDYTF. CDR3 nucleotide sequence: TGTGCCAGCAGCTTACCCTATCGACCGGGGGACTACACCTTC.